One and the same sample provided the 3 T cell receptor beta chains below, sequenced in a study of blood T cell repertoires in COVID-19. Only in-frame clones appear in the TCRdb table, and some are missing; sequencing was by immunoSEQ multiplex PCR. The data contain approximately 230,000 clones, roughly 89% of them singletons. The source material was PBMCs or T cells enriched from blood (not recorded which). These receptors were taken from a woman between 25 and 40 years old who had recovered from COVID-19.

The genes are TRBV18 and TRBJ2-3, with 8 bases fitting TRBD2. CDR1 KGHSH and CDR2 LQKENI come from the germline V gene. This CDR3 comprises 15 residues. V shed 1 base, J shed 6 bases, and the junction held 6 bases outside the gene matches. CDR3 bases: TGTGCCAGCTCACCACTAAGCGGGAGCCCCGATACGCAGTATTTT. Its protein product is CASSPLSGSPDTQYF.

The chain combines TRBV4-1 with TRBJ2-1; tentative D call: TRBD2 (5 bases). The CDR3 is 19 residues long. Germline V gene lookup returns CDR1 MGHRA and CDR2 YSYEKL. Trimming took 0 bases from V and 10 from J, leaving 28 bases between them. CDR3 DNA sequence: TGCGCCAGCAGCCAAGATAATGGTGACGGGAAGGTTTACCCAAGAGAGCAGTTCTTC. This gives the protein CASSQDNGDGKVYPREQFF.

This sequence joins TRBV10-3 and TRBJ1-1, with 7 bases that match TRBD1. Trimming cost V 0 bases and J 2 bases; bases outside gene matches: 3. CDR3 length equals 15 residues. Looked up from germline, CDR1 is ENHRY and CDR2 is SYGVKD. The CDR3 sequence: CAISESGTDNTEAFF. In DNA form, the CDR3 reads TGTGCCATCAGTGAGTCTGGGACAGACAACACTGAAGCTTTCTTT.